Listed below are T cell receptor beta chains from one sample, sequenced in a study of PD-L1 blockade in urothelial cancer. Sequenced by immunoSEQ multiplex PCR; TCRdb stores in-frame clones only, minus some. The sample lists more than 75,000 clones; roughly 90% were seen once. Sequences were derived from PBMCs, sampled around atezolizumab (anti-PD-L1) treatment. The receptors originated from a man in his fifties or sixties with urothelial cancer. The CDR3 runs from the conserved cysteine through the conserved F or W. D genes are given only for firm matches. A clone size is listed for some rows: how often the clone was seen (once, few, many), or a class if it is expanded.

V gene: TRBV4-1
J gene: TRBJ1-1
clone size: -
D gene: -
CDR3 protein: CASSQRALNTEAFF

V gene: TRBV5-5
J gene: TRBJ1-5
clone size: -
D gene: TRBD1
CDR3 protein: CASSFGQAPNQPQHF

V gene: TRBV4-2
J gene: TRBJ2-5
clone size: -
D gene: TRBD2
CDR3 protein: CASSQRLAGPQETQYF

V gene: TRBV7-2
J gene: TRBJ2-1
clone size: few
D gene: TRBD1
CDR3 protein: CASSFRGPDNEQFF

V gene: TRBV11-2
J gene: TRBJ2-1
clone size: -
D gene: TRBD2
CDR3 protein: CASSLVAGLFF

V gene: TRBV27
J gene: TRBJ2-7
clone size: -
D gene: -
CDR3 protein: CASSSTGRREQYF

V gene: TRBV4-3
J gene: TRBJ2-4
clone size: -
D gene: -
CDR3 protein: CASSQDRAGLLNIQYF

V gene: TRBV7-3
J gene: TRBJ1-4
clone size: -
D gene: TRBD1
CDR3 protein: CASSFPGTGEKLFF

V gene: TRBV27
J gene: TRBJ2-7
clone size: -
D gene: -
CDR3 protein: CASRQWGQEDYEQYF

V gene: TRBV28
J gene: TRBJ1-3
clone size: -
D gene: TRBD1
CDR3 protein: CASRIRQGSSGNTIYF

V gene: TRBV6-1
J gene: TRBJ1-2
clone size: -
D gene: -
CDR3 protein: CASSEGRGYGYTF

V gene: TRBV28
J gene: TRBJ1-2
clone size: -
D gene: TRBD1
CDR3 protein: CASTTGVEGYTF

V gene: TRBV2
J gene: TRBJ2-5
clone size: -
D gene: TRBD2
CDR3 protein: CASSFRTSGETQYF

V gene: TRBV7-9
J gene: TRBJ1-6
clone size: many
D gene: TRBD1
CDR3 protein: CASSFRDRDSPLHF

V gene: TRBV9
J gene: TRBJ2-5
clone size: -
D gene: TRBD2
CDR3 protein: CASSVDPSGGETQYF

V gene: TRBV29-1
J gene: TRBJ2-7
clone size: -
D gene: -
CDR3 protein: CSVGVGGREQYF

V gene: TRBV5-4
J gene: TRBJ2-1
clone size: -
D gene: TRBD2
CDR3 protein: CASSWTSGSDEQFF

V gene: TRBV11-3
J gene: TRBJ2-1
clone size: -
D gene: -
CDR3 protein: CASSSAVYNEQFF

V gene: TRBV5-1
J gene: TRBJ2-1
clone size: -
D gene: TRBD2
CDR3 protein: CASSDSATSGRIF

V gene: TRBV6-1
J gene: TRBJ2-7
clone size: -
D gene: TRBD1
CDR3 protein: CASSGDRDEQYF